A selection of T cell receptor beta chains follows, all from one sample in a study of shared clonotypes between healthy human individuals. Repertoires were generated with immunoSEQ multiplex PCR, while TCRdb's copy carries only in-frame clones and drops some. The sample consists of some 490,000 clones, 70% to 80% of them appearing once. Material: PBMCs. These receptors all come from a woman between 35 and 50 years old in good health. Some clones in this sample may be carry-over from other donors' samples. Both conserved end residues are trimmed from each CDR3. Clone size is given for some rows only: seen once, a few or many times, or a class if the clone is expanded.

few,TRBV6-1,ASTLTGGASYEQY
-,TRBV5-8,ASRTGTALGEEQY
once,TRBV12-5,ASGPYGGWVPQPQH
-,TRBV27,ASSLARTYEQY
-,TRBV29-1,SVVLPGLHHLF
-,TRBV7-2,ASSLAGADYEQY
-,TRBV7-9,ASSLGTASTNEKLF
-,TRBV18,ASSGLADNEQF
-,TRBV25-1,ASSEYGSDTQY
-,TRBV28,ASSPQGYNEQF
few,TRBV2,ASSEKGAWGRTPLPTYEQY
-,TRBV5-1,ASSLKTAGSDEQY
few,TRBV4-1,ASSQDRGRGINQPQH
-,TRBV5-1,ASSLDDGQGSYGYT
-,TRBV4-2,ASSQAFEPTYSQF
-,TRBV25-1,ASSDYRVGGYHETQY
-,TRBV27,ASSLQKNYGYT
-,TRBV7-9,ASSLAWGQGSSYEQY
-,TRBV5-1,ASSSDLGDSTDTQY
-,TRBV21-1,ASTPGLAGSPNTGELF
-,TRBV7-3,ASSLSGQGSDEQF
-,TRBV27,ASSYTEAF
-,TRBV6-1,ASSSGRSTGELF
-,TRBV19,ASSTPAGYDGYT
-,TRBV4-1,ASSQGEGAASYEQY
-,TRBV9,ASAQTETYGYT
-,TRBV29-1,SVGQGIETQY
-,TRBV19,ASSVPGLRHEQY
-,TRBV18,ASSPRSGGTDTQY
-,TRBV29-1,SVEVAGGYNEQF
-,TRBV30,AWRSTGTGNTIY
-,TRBV27,ASSDRDRPSGANVLT
-,TRBV5-8,ASSLGLAGTTGELF